These 18 T cell receptor beta chains originate from one sample sequenced in a study of blood T cell repertoires in COVID-19. Sequenced by immunoSEQ multiplex PCR; TCRdb stores in-frame clones only, minus some. This sample has 87,000 or so clones, with about 90% found just once. Sequenced sample: peripheral blood. The receptors here all came from a man older than 75 with acute or convalescent COVID-19.

The chain couples TRBV5-1 to TRBJ2-1, with 7 nucleotides matching TRBD1. J gave up 1 base and V 4 bases, and 5 bases lay outside the gene matches. CDR1 and CDR2 from the germline V gene are SGHRS and YFSETQ. The CDR3 covers 15 residues. CDR3 loop: CASSQGERSYNEQFF. The DNA for the CDR3 is TGCGCCAGCAGCCAGGGGGAAAGGTCCTACAATGAGCAGTTCTTC.

This rearrangement joins TRBV6-5 to TRBJ2-7; D is possibly TRBD1 (5 bases). Trimming took 2 bases from V and 2 from J, leaving 13 bases between them. CDR3 length: 15 residues. The germline V gene encodes CDR1 MNHEY and CDR2 SVGAGI. For the CDR3, the DNA is TGTGCCAGCAGTTACAGTGCCAAGGGGACCTACGAGCAGTACTTC. Residues: CASSYSAKGTYEQYF.

This chain uses TRBV30 with TRBJ1-1, with D possibly being TRBD1 (5 bases). This CDR3 contains 13 residues. CDR1 GTSNPN and CDR2 SVGIG come from the germline V gene (reference sequence). Trimming cost V 4 bases and J 5 bases, with 14 bases left between them. The CDR3 here is CAWTKGGVTEAFF. CDR3 in DNA: TGTGCCTGGACCAAGGGAGGGGTGACTGAAGCTTTCTTT.

The chain has TRBV7-2 and TRBJ2-5, with a weak D call TRBD1 (6 bases). CDR3 length: 15 residues. The V end was cut by 1 base, the J end by 4 bases, with 13 bases between. CDR1 and CDR2 (germline): SGHTA, FQGNSA. Here the CDR3 DNA reads TGTGCCAGCAGCTTAGGGGGGACAAAAGGAGAGACCCAGTACTTC. This gives the protein CASSLGGTKGETQYF.

This clone was found a few times. The chain has TRBV24-1 and TRBJ2-1, with D possibly being TRBD1 (6 bases). The length of the CDR3 is 16 residues. The V gene's germline CDR1 is KGHDR and CDR2 SFDVKD. Trimming cost V 4 bases and J 9 bases, with 21 bases left between them. This CDR3 reads CATSDRVWGRGSEQFF. Written as DNA, the CDR3 is TGTGCCACCAGTGACCGCGTTTGGGGCAGGGGTAGTGAGCAGTTCTTC.

The chain has TRBV7-8 and TRBJ1-3, with D perhaps TRBD1 (5 bases). Germline V lookup: CDR1 SGHVS, CDR2 FQNEAQ. The CDR3 is 15 residues long. V lost 5 bases, J lost 0 bases, and 11 bases lay in between. The CDR3 region is CASSAGRHSGNTIYF. The CDR3 bases are TGTGCCAGCAGCGCGGGACGGCACTCTGGAAACACCATATATTTT.

The V and J genes are TRBV14 and TRBJ2-2, with TRBD2 matching 9 bases. The J segment lost 3 bases and the V segment lost 2 bases, leaving 7 bases of the junction unmatched. The CDR3 loop spans 17 amino acids. The germline CDR1 and CDR2 sequences are SGHDN and FVKESK. The CDR3 loop is CASSQRPRGGHTGELFF. The CDR3 coding sequence is TGTGCCAGCAGCCAAAGGCCGCGGGGGGGACACACCGGGGAGCTGTTTTTT.

The J gene is TRBJ2-1, the V gene TRBV29-1, with 14 bases matching TRBD2. V was pared by 0 bases and J by 7 bases, with 8 bases of the junction left unmatched. CDR3 size: 17 residues. Germline V CDR1 and CDR2: SQVTM, ANQGSEA. CDR3 amino acids: CSVEDRRTSGRTNEQFF. The CDR3 DNA sequence: TGCAGCGTTGAAGATCGTAGGACTAGCGGGAGGACGAATGAGCAGTTCTTC.

V gene TRBV11-1 combines with J gene TRBJ1-6; no definite D call. V shed 3 bases and J shed 5 bases, with 8 bases lying between them. CDR3 length: 14 residues. Germline V lookup: CDR1 SGHAT, CDR2 FQDESV (reference sequence). The CDR3 loop reads CASSFKHNNSPLHF. The CDR3 DNA is TGTGCCAGCAGCTTCAAACATAATAATTCACCCCTCCACTTT.

The chain recombines TRBV5-1 with TRBJ2-7; D might be TRBD2 (9 bases). V was pared by 3 bases and J by 5 bases, with 36 bases between. This CDR3 contains 21 residues. CDR1 and CDR2 (germline): SGHRS, YFSETQ. The CDR3 is CASSWRTGQGISGSSEHEQYF. CDR3 nucleotides: TGCGCCAGCAGCTGGAGGACAGGGCAGGGGATTAGCGGGAGTTCCGAGCACGAGCAGTACTTC.

The chain links TRBV29-1 to TRBJ1-2, with D perhaps TRBD1 (6 bases). Trimming removed 5 bases at V and 2 bases at J, with 15 bases between. Germline V gene data show CDR1 as SQVTM and CDR2 as ANQGSEA. This CDR3 comprises 14 residues. CDR3 DNA sequence: TGCAGCGTTACAAGAAGGACAGAAAACTATGGCTACACCTTC. It translates to CSVTRRTENYGYTF.

V gene TRBV7-2 combines with J gene TRBJ1-1; D might be TRBD1 (6 bases). CDR1 SGHTA and CDR2 FQGNSA come from the germline V gene. Trimming stripped 5 bases from V and 4 bases from J, with 14 bases between. CDR3 size: 14 residues. The chain's CDR3 is CASSTLGGRTEAFF. The CDR3 nucleotides are TGTGCCAGCAGCACTTTGGGGGGGCGCACTGAAGCTTTCTTT.

The V gene is TRBV11-3, the J gene TRBJ2-1, with TRBD1 matching over 10 bases. V was pared by 5 bases and J by 7 bases, with 2 bases of the junction left unmatched. The CDR3 has 13 amino acids. CDR1 is SGHNT, CDR2 YENEEA, per germline. For the CDR3, the DNA is TGTGCCAGCAGCGAGGGACAGGGGAATGAGCAGTTCTTC. Translated, it gives CASSEGQGNEQFF.

The chain has TRBV6-5 and TRBJ1-2, with 7 bases lining up with TRBD1. CDR3 length: 14 amino acids. V lost 7 bases and J lost 4; bases outside the gene matches: 9. Germline V gene data show CDR1 as MNHEY and CDR2 as SVGAGI. In DNA form, the CDR3 reads TGTGCCAGCACATCGACAGGGCTCATCTATGGCTACACCTTC. Translated: CASTSTGLIYGYTF.

V gene TRBV7-3 combines with J gene TRBJ1-1; 10 bases line up with TRBD1. V gave up 4 bases and J gave up 5 bases; unmatched junction bases: 7. CDR3 length equals 15 residues. CDR1 is SGHTA, CDR2 FQGTGA, per germline. CDR3 amino acids: CASSSPGTGVTEAFF. The CDR3 nucleotides read TGTGCCAGCAGCTCGCCCGGGACAGGGGTTACTGAAGCTTTCTTT.

This rearrangement joins TRBV19 to TRBJ1-2; TRBD1 might be the D (6 bases). The CDR3 runs to 14 residues. Trimming left V 4 bases short and J 5 bases short, with 14 bases between. The germline CDR1 and CDR2 sequences are LNHDA and SQIVND (reference sequence). CDR3 loop: CASSRTGGRYGYTF. For the CDR3, the DNA is TGTGCCAGTAGTAGAACGGGGGGCCGGTATGGCTACACCTTC.

V and J are TRBV10-3 and TRBJ2-6; D is ambiguous. The CDR3 loop spans 15 amino acids. The ends were cut back, 11 bases at V and 1 base at J, with 15 bases in the middle. CDR1 is ENHRY and CDR2 is SYGVKD in the germline V gene. The CDR3 protein is CASNSIGSGANVLTF. The CDR3 DNA is TGTGCCTCAAATAGTATCGGGTCTGGGGCCAACGTCCTGACTTTC.

The rearrangement uses TRBV7-2 and TRBJ1-4; 9 bases match TRBD1. The CDR3 is made up of 15 amino acids. Trimming removed 1 base from V and 5 bases from J; junction bases left unmatched: 2. Germline-derived CDR1 and CDR2 are SGHTA and FQGNSA. The CDR3 DNA is TGTGCCAGCAGCTTAGTTACAGGGGGCAATGAAAAACTGTTTTTT. This codes for CASSLVTGGNEKLFF.